This entry is about one T cell receptor (beta chain). What it recognizes is unknown. The sample comes from a study of CD8+ T cells in alopecia areata. Study-wide results and limits: Compared with normal scalp, lesional scalp had higher clonality and more expanded CD8+ clones. There were also resident alphabeta T cells of normal skin sequenced in scalp samples.

The CDR3 has 12 residues. The V and J ends lost 8 bases and 4 bases, in that order; junction bases with no gene match: 5. The germline CDR1 and CDR2 sequences are MDHEN and SYDVKM. Both peripheral blood and punch biopsies of lesional scalp skin were obtained from patients who had alopecia areata. Starting from PBMCs, sorting isolated CD4+ and CD8+ T cells. Extraction and reverse transcription of RNA yielded cDNA as the sequencing template. Generated by immunoSEQ multiplex PCR, the TCRdb table keeps only in-frame clones and is missing some. The table records 70,000 to 95,000 clones, approximately 50% of them present only once.

The chain is built from TRBV28 and TRBJ2-7; TRBD2 matches 7 bases. The sequencing sample was made of NKG2D-high CD8+ T cells sorted from blood. This clonotype originated in a human donor with alopecia areata. The CDR3 bases are TGTGCCAGCTGGGACTACGGTTACGAGCAGTACTTC. Protein: CASWDYGYEQYF.